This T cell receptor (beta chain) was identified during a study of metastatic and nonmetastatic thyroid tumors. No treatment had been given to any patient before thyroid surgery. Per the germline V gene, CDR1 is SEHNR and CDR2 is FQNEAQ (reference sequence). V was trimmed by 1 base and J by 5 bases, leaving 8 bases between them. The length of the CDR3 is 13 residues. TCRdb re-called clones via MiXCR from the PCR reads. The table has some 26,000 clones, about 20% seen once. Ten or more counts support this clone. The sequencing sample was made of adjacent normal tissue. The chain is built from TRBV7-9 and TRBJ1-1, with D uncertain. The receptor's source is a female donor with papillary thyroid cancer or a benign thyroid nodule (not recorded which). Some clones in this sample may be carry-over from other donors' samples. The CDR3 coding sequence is TGTGCCAGCAGCTTAGAGGGTCGTACTGAAGCTTTCTTT. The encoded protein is CASSLEGRTEAFF.